The following is a T cell receptor (beta chain) sequence with its context. Its antigen is still unknown. The data are from a study of T cell repertoires and HLA-DP antigens. The study's findings and limits: Naive and memory CD4+ repertoires were not analysed separately.

The trim removed 5 bases at V and 2 bases at J, leaving 5 bases unmatched. The CDR3 is 15 residues long. Germline CDR1 and CDR2: SEHNR and FQNEAQ (reference sequence). Untouched CD4+ T cells were bead-isolated from PBMC at approximately 98% purity. The assay was immunoSEQ multiplex PCR, and TCRdb's table has in-frame clones only and misses some. This table has some 120,000 clones, 90% to 95% appearing once. The genes are TRBV7-9 and TRBJ2-5; 10 nucleotides align to TRBD1. The sample comprised CD4+ T cells from PBMCs. This receptor was obtained from a woman under 30 in good health and CMV-seronegative. The CDR3 region is CASSAGDRGQETQYF. The CDR3 DNA follows: TGTGCCAGCAGCGCCGGGGACAGGGGTCAAGAGACCCAGTACTTC.